This T cell receptor (beta chain) was profiled in a study of tumor-infiltrating lymphocytes in oesophageal squamous cell carcinoma. Many counts were recorded for this clonotype. The V gene's germline CDR1 is MDHEN and CDR2 SYDVKM. V was trimmed by 3 bases and J by 1 base, leaving 6 bases between them. The CDR3 has 13 amino acids. In TCRdb, the PCR reads were re-called with MiXCR into one record per CDR3 protein. The table records about 12,000 distinct CDR3 sequences, approximately 50% of them present only once. The TCR originated in a male donor with esophageal squamous cell carcinoma. Source material: normal esophageal tissue next to the tumor. This chain joins TRBV28 and TRBJ1-1, with D hard to call. CDR3 loop: CASSLGGNTEAFF. In DNA form, the CDR3 reads TGTGCCAGCAGTTTGGGCGGGAACACTGAAGCTTTCTTT.